These T cell receptor beta chains were read from a single sample in a study of regulatory T cells in long-lasting Graves disease. TCRdb reanalysed the multiplex PCR reads using MiXCR and keeps one entry per CDR3 protein. The data contain about 200,000 distinct CDR3 sequences, approximately 19% of them singletons. The same data also went into a second study, on T cells in Graves' hyperthyroidism and ophthalmopathy.

This sample comprised peripheral blood mononuclear cells (PBMCs), obtained at new diagnosis, from a patient treated with antithyroid drugs. These receptors came from a woman aged 30 to 39 with Graves disease. Both conserved end residues are part of each CDR3. The D gene is left open where the match is weak. Clone size is given for some rows only: seen once, a few or many times, or a class if the clone is expanded.

V	J	D	size	CDR3	DNA
TRBV6-1	TRBJ2-2	-	many	CASTQGGYTGELFF	TGTGCCAGCACCCAAGGGGGTTACACCGGGGAGCTGTTTTTT
TRBV30	TRBJ2-6	-	many	CAWSRASSGANVLTF	TGTGCCTGGAGTAGGGCTTCGTCTGGGGCCAACGTCCTGACTTTC
TRBV3-1	TRBJ2-2	TRBD1	-	CASSLLQGDGELFF	TGTGCCAGCAGCCTCTTACAGGGGGACGGGGAGCTGTTTTTT
TRBV2	TRBJ2-3	TRBD2	many	CASSADPAGGLLDTQYF	TGTGCCAGCAGTGCGGACCCAGCGGGGGGGCTGTTAGATACGCAGTATTTT
TRBV4-1	TRBJ1-2	TRBD1	few	CASSAGTANYGYTF	TGCGCCAGCAGCGCCGGGACAGCTAACTATGGCTACACCTTC
TRBV7-9	TRBJ1-2	TRBD1	many	CASSFPTGESYGYTF	TGTGCCAGCAGCTTTCCTACAGGGGAGAGCTATGGCTACACCTTC
TRBV2	TRBJ1-3	-	-	CASGRDLGDTIYF	TGTGCCAGCGGCCGGGACCTCGGAGACACCATATATTTT
TRBV5-1	TRBJ2-1	-	-	CASSGTSEQFF	TGCGCCAGCAGCGGGACTTCCGAGCAGTTCTTC
TRBV9	TRBJ1-1	-	many	CASSVVSAPRGDTEAFF	TGTGCCAGCAGCGTAGTTTCGGCACCAAGAGGGGACACTGAAGCTTTCTTT
TRBV28	TRBJ2-3	-	many	CASSPRGGTDTQYF	TGTGCCAGCAGCCCCAGGGGGGGCACAGATACGCAGTATTTT
TRBV3-1	TRBJ2-5	-	many	CASRDAMETQYF	TGTGCCAGCCGGGACGCCATGGAGACCCAGTACTTC
TRBV18	TRBJ2-3	-	many	CASSTTDTQYF	TGTGCCAGCTCAACCACAGATACGCAGTATTTT
TRBV28	TRBJ1-2	TRBD1	many	CASNAQGGRNGYTF	TGTGCCAGCAACGCACAGGGGGGGAGGAATGGCTACACCTTC
TRBV7-9	TRBJ2-3	TRBD2	many	CASVLAGDTDTQYF	TGTGCCAGTGTACTAGCGGGGGATACAGATACGCAGTATTTT
TRBV10-1	TRBJ2-1	TRBD1	many	CASSEWWTGTEPHEQFF	TGCGCCAGCAGTGAGTGGTGGACAGGGACCGAGCCGCATGAGCAGTTCTTC
TRBV5-1	TRBJ2-7	TRBD2	many	CASSLIPAGGPYEQYF	TGCGCCAGCAGCCTTATCCCAGCGGGAGGGCCATACGAGCAGTACTTC
TRBV9	TRBJ2-7	TRBD2	many	CASSRGLAGGPSYEQYF	TGTGCCAGCAGCCGGGGACTAGCGGGAGGGCCCTCCTACGAGCAGTACTTC
TRBV30	TRBJ2-7	-	many	CAWSQEGQYF	TGTGCCTGGAGTCAAGAGGGGCAGTACTTC
TRBV6-1	TRBJ1-5	TRBD1	many	CASSPSDRGVSNQPQHF	TGTGCCAGCAGTCCATCGGACAGGGGAGTGAGCAATCAGCCCCAGCATTTT
TRBV19	TRBJ2-3	-	-	CASSMGGDFTDTQYF	TGTGCCAGTAGTATGGGCGGGGATTTTACAGATACGCAGTATTTT
TRBV2	TRBJ1-2	TRBD1	many	CASRGTGGSSGYTF	TGTGCCAGCAGGGGGACAGGGGGTTCGAGTGGCTACACCTTC
TRBV6-2/TRBV6-3	TRBJ2-1	TRBD1	-	CASSYGGQGENEQFF	TGTGCCAGCAGTTACGGGGGACAGGGGGAAAATGAGCAGTTCTTC
TRBV12-3/TRBV12-4	TRBJ1-1	-	many	CASRLGRHMNTEAFF	TGTGCCAGCAGACTTGGTAGGCACATGAACACTGAAGCTTTCTTT
TRBV11-3	TRBJ1-6	-	many	CASSPRTNSPLHF	TGTGCCAGCAGCCCCCGGACGAACTCACCCCTCCACTTT
TRBV30	TRBJ1-5	-	-	CAWSVRGLGNQPQHF	TGTGCCTGGAGTGTACGCGGGCTTGGCAATCAGCCCCAGCATTTT
TRBV15	TRBJ1-5	-	many	CATSRRMQPQHF	TGTGCCACCAGCAGGAGGATGCAGCCCCAGCATTTT
TRBV11-3	TRBJ2-3	TRBD1	many	CASKQGISTDTQYF	TGTGCCAGCAAACAGGGGATTAGCACAGATACGCAGTATTTT
TRBV12-3/TRBV12-4	TRBJ2-7	TRBD2	-	CASSLVDLAGIDEQYF	TGTGCCAGCAGTTTAGTGGACCTAGCGGGAATCGACGAGCAGTACTTC
TRBV6-1	TRBJ1-4	-	many	CASSPLISFVLEKLFF	TGTGCCAGCAGCCCTCTGATATCTTTCGTTTTGGAAAAACTGTTTTTT
TRBV28	TRBJ1-3	-	many	CASSSTLEISGNTIYF	TGTGCCAGCAGTTCGACCCTGGAGATCTCTGGAAACACCATATATTTT
TRBV20-1	TRBJ1-1	-	-	CSAYRVTEAFF	TGCAGTGCTTACAGGGTTACTGAAGCTTTCTTT
TRBV2	TRBJ2-5	-	many	CASSEPGVGQETQYF	TGTGCCAGCAGTGAACCAGGGGTGGGCCAAGAGACCCAGTACTTC
TRBV12-3/TRBV12-4	TRBJ2-1	-	-	CASSLGGDSYNEQFF	TGTGCCAGCAGTTTAGGGGGGGACTCCTACAATGAGCAGTTCTTC
TRBV5-1	TRBJ2-7	TRBD2	many	CASSPTSTSYEQYF	TGCGCCAGCAGCCCGACTAGCACCTCCTACGAGCAGTACTTC
TRBV7-8	TRBJ1-4	-	many	CASSPIRVGTGGKLFF	TGTGCCAGCAGCCCGATCCGAGTAGGGACCGGGGGAAAACTGTTTTTT
TRBV5-1	TRBJ1-2	-	many	CASSPDGGLNYGYTF	TGCGCCAGCAGCCCGGATGGAGGTTTAAACTATGGCTACACCTTC
TRBV20-1	TRBJ1-5	TRBD1	many	CSARVDRYSNQPQHF	TGCAGTGCTAGAGTGGACAGGTATAGCAATCAGCCCCAGCATTTT
TRBV7-9	TRBJ2-2	TRBD1	many	CASSARQGRNTGELFF	TGTGCCAGCAGCGCCCGACAGGGGAGAAACACCGGGGAGCTGTTTTTT
TRBV28	TRBJ2-7	-	many	CASSSRRDEQYF	TGTGCCAGCAGCTCCCGCCGGGACGAGCAGTACTTC
TRBV19	TRBJ2-2	TRBD2	many	CASSMWGGVNTGELFF	TGTGCCAGTAGTATGTGGGGAGGGGTGAACACCGGGGAGCTGTTTTTT
TRBV10-3	TRBJ2-6	-	many	CAISAQGYQNSGANVLTF	TGTGCCATCAGTGCCCAGGGCTATCAAAACTCTGGGGCCAACGTCCTGACTTTC
TRBV9	TRBJ2-1	TRBD2	many	CASSVAGASGAYNEQFF	TGTGCCAGCAGCGTAGCTGGGGCTAGCGGGGCCTACAATGAGCAGTTCTTC
TRBV10-3	TRBJ2-6	TRBD1	many	CAIRDSASGANVLTF	TGTGCCATCCGGGACAGCGCCTCTGGGGCCAACGTCCTGACTTTC
TRBV24-1	TRBJ2-6	TRBD1	few	CATSDPQGAGANVLTF	TGTGCCACCAGTGATCCGCAGGGGGCTGGGGCCAACGTCCTGACTTTC
TRBV6-2/TRBV6-3	TRBJ2-2	-	-	CASSRGTVRAGELFF	TGTGCCAGCAGTCGAGGGACGGTGAGGGCCGGGGAGCTGTTTTTT
TRBV28	TRBJ1-2	-	-	CASRMTVDYGYTF	TGTGCCAGCAGGATGACAGTAGACTATGGCTACACCTTC
TRBV6-2/TRBV6-3	TRBJ2-3	-	many	CASIRRGRADTQYF	TGTGCCAGCATTCGCAGGGGACGGGCAGATACGCAGTATTTT
TRBV19	TRBJ2-1	-	-	CASSIDNYPSNNEQFF	TGTGCCAGTAGTATAGATAACTACCCCTCAAACAATGAGCAGTTCTTC
TRBV5-1	TRBJ1-1	-	many	CASSHRENTEAFF	TGCGCCAGCAGTCATAGGGAGAACACTGAAGCTTTCTTT
TRBV5-1	TRBJ1-4	-	many	CASSLGATNEKLFF	TGCGCCAGCAGCTTGGGAGCTACTAATGAAAAACTGTTTTTT
TRBV30	TRBJ1-2	-	many	CAWNPQGNYGYTF	TGTGCCTGGAACCCCCAGGGCAACTATGGCTACACCTTC